This TCR beta chain is from a study of Ad26.COV2.S vaccination and SARS-CoV-2 variants. Whole-study context: Of the COV1001 trial arms, the Ad26.COV2.S arm included the donor. Ad26.COV2.S was injected intramuscularly once or twice, 56 days apart. General study results and limits: Measurements of TCR breadth and depth may have given underestimates of the total T cell responses. Placebo recipients trailed vaccine recipients in spike-specific TCR breadth.

Regarding treatment: 15 to 20 received Ad26.COV2.S at low or high dose, single or two shots; 5 received placebo; per-sample allocation not given. Sampling occurred on day 63 after the first vaccine or placebo injection. Repertoires were generated with immunoSEQ multiplex PCR, while TCRdb's copy carries only in-frame clones and drops some. The data contain a few hundred thousand clones, about 80% of them seen just once; the ten biggest clones take up approximately 7.8%. A note on this clone: Its antigen is currently unknown. At the DNA level, this CDR3 is encoded by other sequences in the same sample as well.

The CDR3 length is 12 residues. The V and J ends lost 7 bases and 4 bases, in that order; junction bases with no gene match: 4. In germline, CDR1 is SNHLY, CDR2 FYNNEI. The J gene is TRBJ2-7, the V gene TRBV2; TRBD2 agrees at 7 bases. This receptor was identified in a person between 18 and 65 years old who received the Ad26.COV2.S COVID-19 vaccine or a placebo. Sample: peripheral blood, taken in a trial of Ad26.COV2.S vaccine versus placebo. The chain's CDR3 is CASNQRGYEQYF. The CDR3 DNA sequence: TGTGCCAGCAACCAGCGGGGTTACGAGCAGTACTTC.